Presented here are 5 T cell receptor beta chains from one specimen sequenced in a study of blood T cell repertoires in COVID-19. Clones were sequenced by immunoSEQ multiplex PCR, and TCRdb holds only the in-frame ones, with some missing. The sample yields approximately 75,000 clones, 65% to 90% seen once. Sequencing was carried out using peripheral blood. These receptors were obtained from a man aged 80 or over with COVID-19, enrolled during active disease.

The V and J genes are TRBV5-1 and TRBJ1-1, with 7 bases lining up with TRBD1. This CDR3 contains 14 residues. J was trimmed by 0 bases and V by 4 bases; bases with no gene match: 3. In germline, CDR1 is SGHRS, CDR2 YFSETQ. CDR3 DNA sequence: TGCGCCAGCAGCGCGGGACAGATGAACACTGAAGCTTTCTTT. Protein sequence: CASSAGQMNTEAFF.

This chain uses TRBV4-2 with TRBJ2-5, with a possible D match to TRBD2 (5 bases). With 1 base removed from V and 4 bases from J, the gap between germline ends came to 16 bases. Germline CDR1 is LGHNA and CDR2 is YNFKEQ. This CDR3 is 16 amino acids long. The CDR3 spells CASSQASGAEAETQYF. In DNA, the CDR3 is TGTGCCAGCAGCCAAGCCTCAGGAGCGGAGGCAGAGACCCAGTACTTC.

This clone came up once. DNA of the CDR3: TGCGCCAGCAGTCAATCTAGGACAGCCCAAGAGACCCAGTACTTC. Translated: CASSQSRTAQETQYF. The V call is TRBV10-2, the J call TRBJ2-5; a weak D match, TRBD1 (6 bases). V dropped 5 bases and J dropped 1 base, with 14 bases sitting between them. CDR1 and CDR2 from the germline V gene are WSHSY and SAAADI. The CDR3 totals 15 residues.

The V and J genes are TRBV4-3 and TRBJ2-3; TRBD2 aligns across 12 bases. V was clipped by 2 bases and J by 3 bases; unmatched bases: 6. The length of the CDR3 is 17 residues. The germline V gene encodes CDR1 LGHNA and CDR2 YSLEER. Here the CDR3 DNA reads TGCGCCAGCAGCCAACTAGCGGGGGGGCGAGGAACAGATACGCAGTATTTT. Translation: CASSQLAGGRGTDTQYF.

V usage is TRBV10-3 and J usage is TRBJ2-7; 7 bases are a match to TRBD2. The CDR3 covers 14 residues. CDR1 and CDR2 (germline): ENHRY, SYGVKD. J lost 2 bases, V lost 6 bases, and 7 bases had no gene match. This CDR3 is CAIRDPSGPYEQYF. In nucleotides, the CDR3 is TGTGCCATCAGAGACCCTAGCGGACCCTACGAGCAGTACTTC.